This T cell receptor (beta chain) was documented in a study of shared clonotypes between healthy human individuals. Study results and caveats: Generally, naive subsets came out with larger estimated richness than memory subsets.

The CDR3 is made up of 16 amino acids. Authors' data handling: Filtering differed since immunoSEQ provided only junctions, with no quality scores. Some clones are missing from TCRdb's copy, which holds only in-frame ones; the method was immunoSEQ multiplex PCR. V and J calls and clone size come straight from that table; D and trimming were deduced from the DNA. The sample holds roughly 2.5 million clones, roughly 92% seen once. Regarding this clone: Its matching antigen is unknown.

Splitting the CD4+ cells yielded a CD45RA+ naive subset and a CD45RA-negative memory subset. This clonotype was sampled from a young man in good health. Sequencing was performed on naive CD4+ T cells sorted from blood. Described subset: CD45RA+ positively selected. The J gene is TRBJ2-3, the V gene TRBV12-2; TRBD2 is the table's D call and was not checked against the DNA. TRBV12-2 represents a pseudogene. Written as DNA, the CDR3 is TGTGCAAGTCGTTTGAACCTGCCGGGAGTGGGAGATACGCAGTATTTT. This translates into CASRLNLPGVGDTQYF.